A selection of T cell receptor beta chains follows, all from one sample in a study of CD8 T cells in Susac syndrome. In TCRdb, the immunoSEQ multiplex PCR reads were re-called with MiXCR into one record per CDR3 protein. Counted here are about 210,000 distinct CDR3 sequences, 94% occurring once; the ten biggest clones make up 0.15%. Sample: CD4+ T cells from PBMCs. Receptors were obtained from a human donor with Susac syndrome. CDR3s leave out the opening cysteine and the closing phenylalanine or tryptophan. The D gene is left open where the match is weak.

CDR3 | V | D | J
ASSFASGTGGYGYT | TRBV5-1 | TRBD1 | TRBJ1-2
SASQGDSTSPYGYT | TRBV20-1 | TRBD1 | TRBJ1-2
AWSAGTPNQPQH | TRBV30 | - | TRBJ1-5
ASSHYGGDEQF | TRBV3-1 | - | TRBJ2-1
ASSSGRRTGEETQY | TRBV3-1 | - | TRBJ2-5
ASRPGQGARETQY | TRBV19 | TRBD1 | TRBJ2-5
SARGQTSQEGHGKLF | TRBV29-1 | - | TRBJ1-4
ASSLGYRGSVDEQY | TRBV5-1 | - | TRBJ2-7
ASSQEGSLEGSNQPQH | TRBV4-1 | - | TRBJ1-5
ASSQDRYSAEAF | TRBV3-1 | - | TRBJ1-1
ASSPPREGIDQPQH | TRBV6-1 | - | TRBJ1-5
SGGKGTEAF | TRBV29-1 | - | TRBJ1-1
ANLPRDSYRGTQY | TRBV2 | TRBD1 | TRBJ2-5
SARSGGTNEQF | TRBV20-1 | TRBD2 | TRBJ2-1
SVGGGNQPQH | TRBV29-1 | - | TRBJ1-5
ASSVVSSVGGYT | TRBV9 | - | TRBJ1-2
ASSLLPSETQY | TRBV7-8 | - | TRBJ2-5
ASSLGQGGYGYT | TRBV7-2 | TRBD1 | TRBJ1-2
ASSYQTDTQY | TRBV7-2 | - | TRBJ2-3
AWSVGGNQPQH | TRBV30 | - | TRBJ1-5
ASSATPLVNQETQY | TRBV9 | - | TRBJ2-5
ASSKGTVQH | TRBV2 | - | TRBJ1-5
ASSLHGNVLT | TRBV11-2 | - | TRBJ2-6
ATSPPGEYEQY | TRBV24-1 | - | TRBJ2-7
ASSFGRNYGYT | TRBV5-1 | - | TRBJ1-2
ASSWTVEGGYT | TRBV7-2 | - | TRBJ1-2
SVEGAGGYT | TRBV29-1 | - | TRBJ1-2
ASSSGQGAYNEQF | TRBV9 | TRBD1 | TRBJ2-1
ASSQEISAAGELF | TRBV4-3 | - | TRBJ2-2
ASRVTGGTEAF | TRBV2 | - | TRBJ1-1
SASPGQGNQPQH | TRBV20-1 | TRBD1 | TRBJ1-5